The clone carrying this T cell receptor (beta chain) was seen many times. As yet, its antigen is unknown. V gave up 1 base and J gave up 4 bases, with 8 bases separating them. In germline, CDR1 is SGHNT, CDR2 YYREEE (reference sequence). This CDR3 is built from 14 residues. This sample was included in a study of metastatic and nonmetastatic thyroid tumors. Study-wide results and limits: A significant increase in TCR beta diversity was reportedly seen in malignant thyroid tumors relative to benign nodules, in blood and tumor.

TCRdb re-called clones from the PCR reads using MiXCR. This sample carries 43,000 or so clones, around 17% of them seen once, and the ten largest clones take about 20%. Not a single patient had been given any form of treatment at any point before undergoing thyroid surgery. V and J are TRBV5-4 and TRBJ2-2; perhaps D is TRBD1 or TRBD2 (5 bases each). The sequenced sample consisted of blood. This receptor was taken from a female donor with papillary thyroid cancer or a benign thyroid nodule (not recorded which). Some clones in this sample may be carry-over from other donors' samples. The CDR3 here is CASSLPGGTGELFF. CDR3 sequence (DNA): TGTGCCAGCAGCTTGCCTGGGGGCACCGGGGAGCTGTTTTTT. Full variable domain (outside the CDR3, taken from reference TRBV5-4 and TRBJ2-2): ETGVTQSPTHLIKTRGQQVTLRCSSQSGHNTVSWYQQALGQGPQFIFQYYREEENGRGNFPPRFSGLQFPNYSSELNVNALELDDSALYLCASSLPGGTGELFFGEGSRLTVL.